This record covers a single T cell receptor beta chain. A second roughly 6 to 12 cycle PCR used barcoded and J-beta primers. TCRdb reprocessed the 5' RACE reads with MiXCR, giving one entry per CDR3 protein. The table records 800,000 or so distinct CDR3 sequences, around 62% of them present only once. This record comes from a study of blood T cells in healthy people across ages. Trimming stripped 2 bases from V and 0 bases from J, with 6 bases between. Germline V CDR1 and CDR2: SGDLS, YYNGEE. This CDR3 region has 15 residues. Sequencing used blood. This clonotype was obtained from a man aged 30-40 years in good health. The chain recombines TRBV9 with TRBJ2-6; D is ambiguous. CDR3 residues: CASSVASSGANVLTF. Written as DNA, the CDR3 is TGTGCCAGCAGCGTTGCCAGCTCTGGGGCCAACGTCCTGACTTTC.